The 26 T cell receptor beta chains reported below all come from one sample, sequenced in a study of T cells in Graves' hyperthyroidism and ophthalmopathy. RNA transcripts gave rise to amplified TCR beta CDR3 regions. HTBI primers were the set used in a first-round RT-PCR of the TCR CDR3. TCRdb reanalysed the multiplex PCR reads using MiXCR and keeps one entry per CDR3 protein. The sample has roughly 400,000 distinct CDR3 sequences; 25% are singletons. The sequenced sample was blood. The source of these receptors is a man aged 45-65 years with Graves' hyperthyroidism.

The sample holds one count of this clonotype. The chain has TRBV20-1 and TRBJ2-2; 7 bases map to TRBD1. The CDR3 sequence is 16 residues long. The junction had 5 bases not matched to a gene; V was cut back by 0 bases and J by 1 base. The germline gives CDR1 DFQATT, CDR2 SNEGSKA (reference sequence). This CDR3 is CSARDLAGGNTGELFF. CDR3 DNA sequence: TGCAGTGCTAGAGATTTGGCAGGGGGGAACACCGGGGAGCTGTTTTTT.

The J gene is TRBJ1-5, the V gene TRBV5-1; 8 bases fit TRBD1. Germline V gives CDR1 SGHRS, CDR2 YFSETQ. The junction had 7 bases not matched to a gene; V was cut back by 3 bases and J by 5 bases. The CDR3 extends over 15 amino acids. The CDR3 DNA reads TGCGCCAGCAGCTCGGGGGACAGGACAGATCAGCCCCAGCATTTT. It translates to CASSSGDRTDQPQHF.

The chain carries TRBV24-1 and TRBJ1-5; D is unclear. Germline-derived CDR1 and CDR2 are KGHDR and SFDVKD. Trimming took 4 bases from V and 11 from J, leaving 14 bases between them. The CDR3 has 13 residues. CDR3 sequence: CATSDPGFETQHF. The DNA of the CDR3 is TGTGCCACCAGTGACCCTGGGTTCGAGACCCAGCATTTT.

This clonotype was seen more than once but under ten times. The chain recombines TRBV24-1 with TRBJ1-1, with 8 bases that match TRBD1. There are 14 residues in the CDR3. The V gene end was trimmed by 4 bases and the J gene end by 6 bases; junction bases not matched to a gene: 6. From germline, CDR1 is KGHDR and CDR2 SFDVKD. CDR3 amino acids: CATSDTDRDAEAFF. CDR3 DNA sequence: TGTGCCACCAGTGACACGGACAGGGACGCTGAAGCTTTCTTT.

This clonotype showed up just a few times. J is TRBJ2-3 and V is TRBV6-1; 8 positions match TRBD1. This CDR3 is built from 15 residues. The V and J ends lost 5 bases and 1 base, in that order; junction bases with no gene match: 5. CDR1 is MNHNS, CDR2 SASEGT, per germline. The chain's CDR3 is CASSQQGAGTDTQYF. The CDR3 nucleotides are TGTGCCAGCAGTCAGCAGGGGGCTGGCACAGATACGCAGTATTTT.

Ten or more counts support this clonotype. The V and J genes are TRBV6-5 and TRBJ1-1; the D gene is possibly TRBD1 (6 bases). Germline-derived CDR1 and CDR2 are MNHEY and SVGAGI. Trimming left V 2 bases short and J 1 base short, with 11 bases between. The CDR3 is made up of 15 amino acids. CDR3 in amino acids: CASSYGRGPNTEAFF. The CDR3 region has the DNA TGTGCCAGCAGTTACGGGCGGGGGCCGAACACTGAAGCTTTCTTT.

This clonotype was seen a few times. The chain employs TRBV19 and TRBJ2-7; 8 bases agree with TRBD1. This CDR3 region has 14 residues. Germline CDR1 is LNHDA and CDR2 is SQIVND (reference sequence). V lost 3 bases and J lost 3; bases outside the gene matches: 4. The CDR3 here is CASSIGQGGYEQYF. The CDR3 DNA follows: TGTGCCAGTAGTATCGGACAGGGAGGCTACGAGCAGTACTTC. Variable domain in full (rest from reference TRBV19 and TRBJ2-7): DGGITQSPKYLFRKEGQNVTLSCEQNLNHDAMYWYRQDPGQGLRLIYYSQIVNDFQKGDIAEGYSVSREKKESFPLTVTSAQKNPTAFYLCASSIGQGGYEQYFGPGTRLTVT.

This clonotype has only a few counts. In DNA, the CDR3 is TGTGCCAGCAGTCTCGGGGGGATCATGAACACTGAAGCTTTCTTT. Its protein product is CASSLGGIMNTEAFF. The chain has TRBV28 and TRBJ1-1; possible D gene TRBD1, 5 bases. Deletions cut 5 bases from V and 0 bases from J, with 13 bases between. CDR1 is MDHEN and CDR2 is SYDVKM in the germline V gene. The CDR3 length is 15 residues. Filled out from reference TRBV28 and TRBJ1-1, the complete variable domain reads DVKVTQSSRYLVKRTGEKVFLECVQDMDHENMFWYRQDPGLGLRLIYFSYDVKMKEKGDIPEGYSVSREKKERFSLILESASTNQTSMYLCASSLGGIMNTEAFFGQGTRLTVV.

This clonotype has just a few counts. V and J are TRBV11-3 and TRBJ1-1; 9 bases fit TRBD1. The CDR3 spans 13 residues. The germline gives CDR1 SGHNT, CDR2 YENEEA. V lost 7 bases to trimming and J lost 6 bases; unmatched junction nucleotides: 6. The CDR3 region has the DNA TGTGCCAGCAAAAACAGGGGGCAGTCTGAAGCTTTCTTT. Its protein product is CASKNRGQSEAFF. The full variable domain, in which reference TRBV11-3 and TRBJ1-1 provide the parts outside the CDR3, is EAGVVQSPRYKIIEKKQPVAFWCNPISGHNTLYWYLQNLGQGPELLIRYENEEAVDDSQLPKDRFSAERLKGVDSTLKIQPAELGDSAVYLCASKNRGQSEAFFGQGTRLTVV.

The table lists this clonotype with a few counts. This rearrangement joins TRBV5-6 to TRBJ1-4; 9 bases match TRBD1. From germline, CDR1 is SGHDT and CDR2 YYEEEE. V dropped 4 bases and J dropped 7; count of bases not matched to a gene: 8. This CDR3 comprises 15 residues. CDR3 region: CASSKMGQGSEKLFF. CDR3 DNA: TGTGCCAGCAGCAAGATGGGACAGGGTAGTGAAAAACTGTTTTTT.

This clonotype was seen only a few times. V is TRBV20-1 and J is TRBJ2-5; D possibly matches TRBD1 or TRBD2 (5 bases each). Germline-derived CDR1 and CDR2 are DFQATT and SNEGSKA (reference sequence). The CDR3 extends over 12 amino acids. Trimming stripped 3 bases from V and 2 bases from J, with 7 bases between. The CDR3 coding sequence is TGCAGTGCTAGGGGGGAACAAGAGACCCAGTACTTC. It codes for CSARGEQETQYF.

The chain combines TRBV3-1 with TRBJ1-2; 7 positions agree with TRBD1. Unmatched junction bases numbered 6, after V lost 2 bases and J lost 3 bases. CDR3 length: 15 residues. Germline V gene lookup returns CDR1 LGHDT and CDR2 YNNKEL (reference sequence). CDR3 amino acids: CASSQTQGRYYGYTF. The CDR3 DNA is TGTGCCAGCAGCCAAACACAGGGGCGATACTATGGCTACACCTTC.

This clonotype was counted at least ten times. The chain is built from TRBV28 and TRBJ2-3, with TRBD2 matching 10 bases. J gave up 1 base and V 7 bases, and 5 bases lay outside the gene matches. The CDR3 is 15 residues long. Germline assignment: CDR1 MDHEN and CDR2 SYDVKM. CDR3 in amino acids: CASTPTSGRTDTQYF. Here the CDR3 DNA reads TGTGCCAGCACCCCGACTAGCGGGCGCACAGATACGCAGTATTTT.

This clonotype occurred a few times. This chain joins TRBV24-1 and TRBJ2-2; D perhaps matches TRBD2 (7 bases). Germline lookup yields CDR1 KGHDR and CDR2 SFDVKD. There are 15 residues in the CDR3. The V and J ends lost 2 bases and 5 bases respectively, with 11 bases between them. For the CDR3, the DNA is TGTGCCACCAGTGATTCGGGGGGCCGAACCGGGGAGCTGTTTTTT. This encodes CATSDSGGRTGELFF.

V is TRBV18 and J is TRBJ2-7; weak D call: TRBD2 (6 bases). V lost 0 bases and J 4 bases, leaving 7 bases between the germline ends. In germline, CDR1 is KGHSH, CDR2 LQKENI. The CDR3 runs 13 residues. The CDR3 nucleotides read TGTGCCAGCTCACCACCGACTAGATACGAGCAGTACTTC. It specifies CASSPPTRYEQYF. Looking up the rest from reference TRBV18 and TRBJ2-7 gives the full variable domain: NAGVMQNPRHLVRRRGQEARLRCSPMKGHSHVYWYRQLPEEGLKFMVYLQKENIIDESGMPKERFSAEFPKEGPSILRIQQVVRGDSAAYFCASSPPTRYEQYFGPGTRLTVT.

This clonotype was observed at least ten times. The chain couples TRBV18 to TRBJ1-2, with no clear D. Trimming took off 4 bases at V and 1 base at J, with 16 bases between the two ends. The CDR3 covers 16 residues. Germline CDR1 reads KGHSH; CDR2 reads LQKENI. The CDR3 spells CASSRPGEARNYGYTF. The CDR3 DNA reads as TGTGCCAGCTCACGACCCGGGGAGGCTCGTAACTATGGCTACACCTTC.

There are a few counts of this clonotype. J is TRBJ2-1 and V is TRBV20-1; D not resolved. The CDR3 consists of 13 residues. With 0 bases removed from V and 4 bases from J, the gap between germline ends came to 7 bases. Germline CDR1 reads DFQATT; CDR2 reads SNEGSKA (reference sequence). CDR3 sequence (DNA): TGCAGTGCTAGAGATCGAAGTTACAATGAGCAGTTCTTC. This translates into CSARDRSYNEQFF.

The table lists this clonotype with a few counts. The V gene is TRBV3-1, the J gene TRBJ2-7; D ambiguous. Looked up from germline, CDR1 is LGHDT and CDR2 is YNNKEL (reference sequence). The CDR3 is 17 residues long. Trimming left V 0 bases short and J 2 bases short, with 17 bases between. The CDR3 coding sequence is TGTGCCAGCAGCCAAGATCTGCACCTCACCGCGACCTACGAGCAGTACTTC. It is translated as CASSQDLHLTATYEQYF.

Only a few counts were recorded for this clonotype. The gene calls are TRBV20-1 and TRBJ2-5; 13 positions agree with TRBD2. CDR1 and CDR2 from the germline V gene are DFQATT and SNEGSKA (reference sequence). V was clipped by 6 bases and J by 4 bases; unmatched bases: 11. There are 16 residues in the CDR3. The CDR3 region is CSAVRGGLAGAETQYF. In DNA form, the CDR3 reads TGCAGTGCCGTTAGGGGAGGACTAGCGGGAGCAGAGACCCAGTACTTC.

Points on this clonotype: At one boundary the junction diverges from the germline segment, which might be a read error. The J gene is TRBJ2-1, the V gene TRBV6-2 or TRBV6-3, with 7 bases fitting TRBD2. Germline CDR1 reads MNHEY; CDR2 reads SVGEGT. CDR3 length: 10 residues. The chain's CDR3 is CASGGDEQSF. The CDR3 bases are TGTGCCAGTGGGGGGGATGAGCAGTCCTTC.

The chain employs TRBV27 and TRBJ2-4; perhaps TRBD2 as D (7 bases). Germline lookup yields CDR1 MNHEY and CDR2 SMNVEV (reference sequence). V was pared by 2 bases and J by 8 bases, with 13 bases between. The CDR3 covers 14 residues. The CDR3 DNA follows: TGTGCCAGCAGTTTAGGGGGGGCGAGAGACATTCAGTACTTC. It codes for CASSLGGARDIQYF.

At least ten counts were recorded for this clonotype. V usage is TRBV7-9 and J usage is TRBJ2-7; weak D call: TRBD1 (6 bases). This CDR3 region has 14 residues. Trimming took 5 bases from V and 3 from J, leaving 14 bases between them. Germline CDR1 reads SEHNR; CDR2 reads FQNEAQ (reference sequence). The CDR3 region is CASSPNADSYEQYF. The CDR3 coding sequence is TGTGCCAGCAGCCCCAACGCGGACAGCTACGAGCAGTACTTC.

V and J are TRBV29-1 and TRBJ2-1; TRBD1 aligns across 7 bases. V lost 6 bases and J lost 9; bases outside the gene matches: 5. Germline V lookup: CDR1 SQVTM, CDR2 ANQGSEA. The CDR3 extends over 11 amino acids. The DNA for the CDR3 is TGCAGCGTAGACAGGGCGGGTGAGCAGTTCTTC. It encodes CSVDRAGEQFF.

This clonotype was seen only a few times. The CDR3 region has the DNA TGTGCCTGGAGTGGGGCGGGGAACACTGAAGCTTTCTTT. Its translation: CAWSGAGNTEAFF. The chain links TRBV30 to TRBJ1-1, with D unclear. Trimming removed 1 base from V and 1 base from J, with 7 bases in between. Germline V lookup: CDR1 GTSNPN, CDR2 SVGIG (reference sequence). The CDR3 is 13 residues long. Supplemented by reference TRBV30 and TRBJ1-1, the full variable domain reads SQTIHQWPATLVQPVGSPLSLECTVEGTSNPNLYWYRQAAGRGLQLLFYSVGIGQISSEVPQNLSASRPQDRQFILSSKKLLLSDSGFYLCAWSGAGNTEAFFGQGTRLTVV.

This clonotype was picked up a small number of times. The chain has TRBV5-5 and TRBJ1-1; 7 bases align to TRBD1. CDR1 is SGHKS and CDR2 is YYEKEE in the germline V gene (reference sequence). V lost 0 bases and J lost 12; bases outside the gene matches: 2. The CDR3 totals 11 residues. In nucleotides, the CDR3 is TGTGCCAGCAGCTTGGAGGACAGGACTTTCTTT. Residues: CASSLEDRTFF.

CDR3 sequence reads: CASSDVPGVHNEQFF. For the CDR3, the DNA is TGCGCCAGCAGCGACGTGCCAGGGGTCCACAATGAGCAGTTCTTC. V gene TRBV5-1 combines with J gene TRBJ2-1; weak D call: TRBD1 (6 bases). The CDR3 is made up of 15 amino acids. Germline CDR1 SGHRS, CDR2 YFSETQ. The ends were cut back, 4 bases at V and 5 bases at J, with 16 bases in the middle.